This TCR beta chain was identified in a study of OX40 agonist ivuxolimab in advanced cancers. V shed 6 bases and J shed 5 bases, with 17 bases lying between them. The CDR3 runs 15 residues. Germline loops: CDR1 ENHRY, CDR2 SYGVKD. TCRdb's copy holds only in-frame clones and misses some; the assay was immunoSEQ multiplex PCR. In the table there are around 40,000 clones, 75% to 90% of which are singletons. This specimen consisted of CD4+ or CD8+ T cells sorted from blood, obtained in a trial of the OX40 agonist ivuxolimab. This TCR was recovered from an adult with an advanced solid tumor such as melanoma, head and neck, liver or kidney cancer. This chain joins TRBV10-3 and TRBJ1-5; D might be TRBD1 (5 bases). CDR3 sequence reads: CAIRGGVGKDQPQHF. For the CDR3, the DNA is TGTGCCATCAGGGGAGGGGTGGGGAAAGATCAGCCCCAGCATTTT.